The 20 T cell receptor beta chains in this list originate from one sample, sequenced in a study of prognosis after radiotherapy for stage I lung cancer. With two-round multiplex PCR, TCR beta CDR3 sequences were amplified from genomic DNA. The use of primers specific to each TRBV and TRBJ gene characterized first-round PCR. TCRdb re-analysed the multiplex PCR reads in MiXCR, keeping a single row per CDR3 protein. Of nearly 20,000 distinct CDR3 sequences in the sample, approximately 28% were seen once. The specimen comprised PBMCs, sampled before or after stereotactic body radiation therapy (not recorded which). Every receptor here comes from a donor aged 50 or older with non-small cell lung cancer.

Worth noting for this clonotype: Since a much larger clone is just one base distant, this may be a read error. The V gene is TRBV6-1, the J gene TRBJ1-5; TRBD1 matches at 7 bases. Germline assignment: CDR1 MNHNS and CDR2 SASEGT. After removal of 6 bases from V and 7 bases from J, the junction contained 6 bases not matched to a gene. This CDR3 has 13 residues. In nucleotides, the CDR3 is TGTGCCAGCAGCAGCGACAGGGCCCAGCCCCAGCATTTT. Its protein is CASSSDRAQPQHF.

This clonotype was recorded many times. The chain couples TRBV9 to TRBJ2-3; D may correspond to TRBD1 or TRBD2 (5 bases each). Germline CDR1 and CDR2: SGDLS and YYNGEE. The CDR3 loop spans 13 amino acids. Trimming took 0 bases from V and 6 from J, leaving 8 bases between them. The CDR3 DNA reads as TGTGCCAGCAGCGTAGGCAGGGAGGATACGCAGTATTTT. Its translation: CASSVGREDTQYF.

This clonotype was detected many times. DNA for the CDR3: TGTGCCAGCAGCTCAGGCGGCGAAAAGAGCAATGAGCAGTTCTTC. It specifies CASSSGGEKSNEQFF. This chain joins TRBV7-9 and TRBJ2-1; D is undetermined. V was trimmed by 4 bases and J by 6 bases, leaving 16 bases between them. The CDR3 is 15 residues long. In germline, CDR1 is SEHNR, CDR2 FQNEAQ (reference sequence).

This clonotype was picked up many times. One junction end disagrees with the germline gene, perhaps due to a read error. The chain couples TRBV2 to TRBJ1-1, with TRBD1 identical over 10 bases. CDR1 is SNHLY and CDR2 is FYNNEI in the germline V gene. The CDR3 contains 16 residues. The CDR3 region has the DNA TGTGCCAGCAGGGAAGGGACAGGGGTTCCGAACACTGAAGCTTTCTTT. This sequence encodes CASREGTGVPNTEAFF.

This clonotype was observed many times. This rearrangement joins TRBV3-1 to TRBJ2-3, with 10 positions matching TRBD1. CDR1 is LGHDT and CDR2 is YNNKEL in the germline V gene (reference sequence). The CDR3 sequence is 12 residues long. Trimming removed 5 bases from V and 14 bases from J; junction bases left unmatched: 7. CDR3 sequence (DNA): TGTGCCAGCAGCAACCCGGGACAGGGGTGGTATTTT. Its translation is CASSNPGQGWYF.

The rearrangement uses TRBV6-1 and TRBJ2-1; possibly TRBD1 or TRBD2 for D (5 bases each). Germline assignment: CDR1 MNHNS and CDR2 SASEGT. This CDR3 is 11 amino acids long. Trimming took 9 bases from V and 7 from J, leaving 10 bases between them. The CDR3 sequence is CASNWGNEQFF. The CDR3 bases are TGTGCCAGTAACTGGGGGAATGAGCAGTTCTTC.

This clonotype was observed many times. The gene calls are TRBV7-8 and TRBJ1-5, with 7 nucleotides matching TRBD1. Germline V lookup: CDR1 SGHVS, CDR2 FQNEAQ. Trimming cost V 3 bases and J 3 bases; bases outside gene matches: 2. This CDR3 contains 14 residues. The CDR3 reads CASSFRGPNQPQHF. The DNA of the CDR3 is TGTGCCAGCAGCTTTAGGGGGCCCAATCAGCCCCAGCATTTT. The complete variable domain, with remaining parts taken from reference TRBV7-8 and TRBJ1-5, reads GAGVSQSPRYKVAKRGQDVALRCDPISGHVSLFWYQQALGQGPEFLTYFQNEAQLDKSGLPSDRFFAERPEGSVSTLKIQRTQQEDSAVYLCASSFRGPNQPQHFGDGTRLSIL.

A word on this clonotype: This probably arose from a read error, given a far larger clone one base away. The chain has TRBV6-9 and TRBJ1-2; unclear D gene. From germline, CDR1 is MNHGY and CDR2 SVAAGI. The length of the CDR3 is 15 residues. The CDR3, as DNA: TGTGCCAGCAGTTACTCCGGCCAGATCGGCTATTGCTACACCTTC. It encodes CASSYSGQIGYCYTF.

This clonotype was recorded at least ten times. The chain combines TRBV6-1 with TRBJ2-7; 7 nucleotides match TRBD1. This CDR3 is built from 15 residues. CDR1 is MNHNS, CDR2 SASEGT, per germline. Trimming at V came to 1 base and at J to 0 bases, leaving 3 bases not matched to a gene. CDR3 sequence: CASSEETGSSYEQYF. CDR3 in DNA: TGTGCCAGCAGTGAAGAGACAGGGAGCTCCTACGAGCAGTACTTC.

A single count supports this clonotype. The J gene is TRBJ1-2, the V gene TRBV15; D remains unclear. The length of the CDR3 is 15 residues. Germline V gene sequence: CDR1 LNHNV, CDR2 YYDKDF (reference sequence). V was clipped by 5 bases and J by 6 bases, with 19 bases between them. CDR3: CATSVSGVTYNGYTF. In DNA, the CDR3 is TGTGCCACCAGCGTAAGCGGGGTGACCTACAATGGCTACACCTTC.

This clonotype was seen ten or more times. V usage is TRBV7-9 and J usage is TRBJ2-1; D unclear. CDR1 is SEHNR, CDR2 FQNEAQ, per germline (reference sequence). This CDR3 has 13 residues. The V and J ends lost 1 base and 5 bases respectively, with 6 bases between them. In DNA form, the CDR3 reads TGTGCCAGCAGCTTAGGGGCCAACAATGAGCAGTTCTTC. It specifies CASSLGANNEQFF.

Only a few counts were recorded for this clonotype. A read error may be the cause here, since a much bigger clone is one base away. The chain combines TRBV25-1 with TRBJ1-1; D remains ambiguous. The CDR3 covers 13 residues. Germline V gene data show CDR1 as MGHDK and CDR2 as SYGVNS. Trimming cost V 7 bases and J 1 base, with 10 bases left between them. This CDR3 is CASIASGNTEAFF. The DNA of the CDR3 is TGTGCCAGCATTGCCTCAGGGAACACTGAAGCTTTCTTT.

This clonotype appeared many times. This chain links TRBV2 with TRBJ2-7; 7 positions agree with TRBD1. Trimming took 8 bases from V and 0 from J; bases not matched to a gene: 7. In germline, CDR1 is SNHLY, CDR2 FYNNEI. The CDR3 length is 14 residues. CDR3 in amino acids: CASRRDRNSYEQYF. Here the CDR3 DNA reads TGTGCCAGCCGCCGGGACAGAAACTCCTACGAGCAGTACTTC.

This clonotype is medium-sized (0.01 to 0.1%) within its sample. The chain joins TRBV19 to TRBJ2-2, with D possibly being TRBD1 (6 bases). CDR1 is LNHDA and CDR2 is SQIVND in the germline V gene (reference sequence). V lost 5 bases and J 3 bases, leaving 16 bases between the germline ends. This CDR3 contains 16 residues. The DNA for the CDR3 is TGTGCCAGTAGTCCTTTACCGGGACAAGACACCGGGGAGCTGTTTTTT. Its translation is CASSPLPGQDTGELFF. The full variable domain, in which reference TRBV19 and TRBJ2-2 provide the parts outside the CDR3, is DGGITQSPKYLFRKEGQNVTLSCEQNLNHDAMYWYRQDPGQGLRLIYYSQIVNDFQKGDIAEGYSVSREKKESFPLTVTSAQKNPTAFYLCASSPLPGQDTGELFFGEGSRLTVL.

This clonotype has at least ten counts. The chain joins TRBV7-6 to TRBJ2-3; perhaps TRBD2 as D (6 bases). V was cut by 8 bases and J by 2 bases, with 14 bases left in between. The germline V gene encodes CDR1 SGHVS and CDR2 FNYEAQ. The CDR3 runs 14 residues. Written as DNA, the CDR3 is TGTGCCAGCGGGTTGGCGGGGAACACAGATACGCAGTATTTT. Translation gives CASGLAGNTDTQYF.

About this clonotype: This clone may be a read error of a much larger clone one base away. V usage is TRBV5-4 and J usage is TRBJ1-1, with D possibly being TRBD1 (5 bases). The V gene lost 2 bases and the J gene lost 5 bases, with 10 bases spanning the gap. Germline values: CDR1 SGHNT, CDR2 YYREEE (reference sequence). The CDR3 has 13 amino acids. The CDR3 here is CASSFRWGTEAFF. The CDR3, as DNA: TGTGCCAGCAGCTTCAGATGGGGGACTGAAGCTTTCTTT. Using reference TRBV5-4 and TRBJ1-1 for the parts outside the CDR3, the full variable domain is ETGVTQSPTHLIKTRGQQVTLRCSSQSGHNTVSWYQQALGQGPQFIFQYYREEENGRGNFPPRFSGLQFPNYSSELNVNALELDDSALYLCASSFRWGTEAFFGQGTRLTVV.

Concerning this clonotype: A far larger clone is one base from this, pointing to a likely read error. This chain connects TRBV6-4 to TRBJ2-7; D is tentatively TRBD1 or TRBD2 (6 bases each). Trimming left V 6 bases short and J 4 bases short, with 22 bases between. CDR3 size: 16 residues. CDR1 and CDR2 (germline): MRHNA, SNTAGT. The CDR3 spells CASSPNPWRGKYEQYF. The CDR3 nucleotides are TGTGCCAGCAGCCCTAACCCGTGGAGGGGGAAGTACGAGCAGTACTTC.

This clonotype was detected many times. V usage is TRBV15 and J usage is TRBJ1-1, with D possibly being TRBD1 (6 bases). The V end was cut by 4 bases, the J end by 1 base, with 10 bases between. CDR1 and CDR2 (germline): LNHNV, YYDKDF (reference sequence). The CDR3 is 14 residues long. The CDR3 DNA sequence: TGTGCCACCAGCAAAGGACAGAGGAACACTGAAGCTTTCTTT. This gives the protein CATSKGQRNTEAFF.

As concerns this clonotype: It is likely a read error: a sequence one base away is far more abundant. The chain uses TRBV7-9 and TRBJ2-3; D is unclear. CDR3 size: 14 residues. Trimming took 5 bases from V and 0 from J, leaving 9 bases between them. Per the germline V gene, CDR1 is SEHNR and CDR2 is FQNEAQ (reference sequence). The CDR3 region is CASSLVPSTDTQYF. The CDR3 DNA sequence: TGTGCCAGCAGCCTAGTGCCAAGCACAGATACGCAGTATTTT.

Note on this clonotype: The junction departs from germline at one end; a sequencing error may be responsible. The V and J genes are TRBV20-1 and TRBJ2-5, with D perhaps TRBD1 or TRBD2 (7 bases each). The CDR3 spans 13 residues. The V gene's germline CDR1 is DFQATT and CDR2 SNEGSKA (reference sequence). The CDR3 reads CSARDQGEGTKYF. In DNA form, the CDR3 reads TGCAGTGCTAGAGATCAGGGGGAGGGGACCAAGTACTTC.